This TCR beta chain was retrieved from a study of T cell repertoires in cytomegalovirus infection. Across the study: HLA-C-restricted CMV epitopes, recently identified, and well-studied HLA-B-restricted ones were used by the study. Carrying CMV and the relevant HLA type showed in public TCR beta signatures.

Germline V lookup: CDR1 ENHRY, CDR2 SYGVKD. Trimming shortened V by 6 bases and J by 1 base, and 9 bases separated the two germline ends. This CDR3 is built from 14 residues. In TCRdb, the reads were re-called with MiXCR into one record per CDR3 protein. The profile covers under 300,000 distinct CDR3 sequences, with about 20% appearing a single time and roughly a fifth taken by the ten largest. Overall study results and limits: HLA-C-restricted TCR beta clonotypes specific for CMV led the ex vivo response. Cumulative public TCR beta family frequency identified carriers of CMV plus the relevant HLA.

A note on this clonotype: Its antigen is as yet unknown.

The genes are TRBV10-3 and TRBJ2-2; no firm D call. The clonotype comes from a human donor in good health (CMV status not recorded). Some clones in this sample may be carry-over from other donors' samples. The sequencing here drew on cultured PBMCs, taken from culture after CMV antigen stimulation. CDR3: CAISPRENTGELFF. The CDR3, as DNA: TGTGCCATCAGCCCGAGAGAGAACACCGGGGAGCTGTTTTTT.